The following is a T cell receptor beta chain sequence with its context. The length of the CDR3 is 16 residues. The V gene end was trimmed by 5 bases and the J gene end by 0 bases; junction bases not matched to a gene: 11. CDR1 is GTSNPN and CDR2 is SVGIG in the germline V gene (reference sequence). These data originate in a study of blood T cell repertoires in COVID-19. Background on the study: COVID-19 samples collected from the United States, Italy and Spain covered acute and convalescent phases. Nucleic acid was either cDNA or gDNA, and it came from T cells, B-cell-depleted T cells, or PBMCs.

Only in-frame clones appear in the TCRdb table, and some are missing; sequencing was by immunoSEQ multiplex PCR. The sample contains about 130,000 clones, about four fifths of which appear only once. The chain recombines TRBV30 with TRBJ2-3; 7 bases agree with TRBD1. Sequences were obtained from peripheral blood. This receptor was obtained from a woman in her thirties who had recovered from COVID-19. DNA for the CDR3: TGTGCCTGGGACCGGGACAGACGCCCTAGCACAGATACGCAGTATTTT. Translation: CAWDRDRRPSTDTQYF.